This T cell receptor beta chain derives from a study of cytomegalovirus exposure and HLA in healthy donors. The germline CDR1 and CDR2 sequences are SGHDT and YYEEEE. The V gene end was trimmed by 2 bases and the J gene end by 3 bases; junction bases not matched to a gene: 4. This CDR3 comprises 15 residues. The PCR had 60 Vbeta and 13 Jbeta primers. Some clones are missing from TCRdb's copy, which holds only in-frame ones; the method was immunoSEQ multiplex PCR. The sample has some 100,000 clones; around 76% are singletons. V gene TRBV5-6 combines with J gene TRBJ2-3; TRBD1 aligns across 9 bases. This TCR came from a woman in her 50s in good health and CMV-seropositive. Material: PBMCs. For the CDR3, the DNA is TGTGCCAGCAGCTTATACAGGGGGCTGACAGATACGCAGTATTTT. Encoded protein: CASSLYRGLTDTQYF.